The text below deals with one TCR beta chain. The target antigen is unknown. V lost 6 bases to trimming and J lost 9 bases, with 21 bases between them. Germline V gene data show CDR1 as SNHLY and CDR2 as FYNNEI. This CDR3 comprises 15 residues. CDR3-region Arm-PCR and iRepertoire HTBI primers produced the TCR beta libraries. TCRdb fed the multiplex PCR reads into MiXCR, producing one record per CDR3 protein. The data hold a few hundred thousand distinct CDR3 sequences, with 15% to 20% observed a single time. The data were taken from a study of regulatory T cells in long-lasting Graves disease. The study's findings and limits: Those with persistent disease had in common more public clonotypes (about 2,700) than new patients (approximately 1,000). Persistent Graves' patients possessed reduced TCR diversity relative to recently diagnosed ones.

Indicated time point: newly diagnosed GD, antithyroid drugs for less than 3 months. Isolated PBMC RNA provided the starting material for the TCR library. These sequences were also reported in another study, on T cells in Graves' hyperthyroidism and ophthalmopathy. That work states: Most thyroid clonotypes expanded above 0.001 were also detected in blood.

This receptor was obtained from a woman aged 25 to 39 with Graves disease. This sample comprised peripheral blood mononuclear cells (PBMCs), obtained at new diagnosis, from a patient treated with antithyroid drugs. The chain is built from TRBV2 and TRBJ1-5; D gene uncertain. In DNA, the CDR3 is TGTGCCAGCAGGGGGAGTCGTACCGCCGCATGGCCCCAGCATTTT. Its translation: CASRGSRTAAWPQHF.